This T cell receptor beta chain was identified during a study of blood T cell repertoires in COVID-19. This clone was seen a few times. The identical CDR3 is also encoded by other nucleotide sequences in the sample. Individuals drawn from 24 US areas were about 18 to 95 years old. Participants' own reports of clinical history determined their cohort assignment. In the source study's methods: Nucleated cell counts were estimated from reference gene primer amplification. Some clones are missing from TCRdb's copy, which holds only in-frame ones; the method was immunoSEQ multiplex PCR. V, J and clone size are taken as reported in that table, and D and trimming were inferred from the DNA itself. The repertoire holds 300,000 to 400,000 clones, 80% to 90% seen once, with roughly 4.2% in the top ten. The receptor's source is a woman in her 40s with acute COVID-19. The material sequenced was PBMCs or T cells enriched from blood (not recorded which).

In nucleotides, the CDR3 is TGTGCCAGCAGCTCCGGGACAAACTATGGCTACACCTTC. Its translation: CASSSGTNYGYTF. This rearrangement joins TRBV7-3 to TRBJ1-2; perhaps TRBD1 as D (6 bases). Trimming cost V 4 bases and J 2 bases, with 8 bases left between them. CDR1 SGHTA and CDR2 FQGTGA come from the germline V gene. The CDR3 loop spans 13 amino acids.